A single sample is the source of the 10 T cell receptor beta chains below, sequenced in a study of T cell repertoires in cytomegalovirus infection (dated by TCRdb to the late 2010s). For sequencing, an Illumina HiSeq 1500 was employed. Starting from the raw public reads, TCRdb applied fastp trimming at Q25, assembled clones with MiXCR and retained in-frame beta chains. When rows share a CDR3 protein, they turn into one entry using the most common DNA and genes. In this sample the table shows 55,000 to 70,000 distinct CDR3 sequences, about 30% of which occur a single time. Jointly, the top ten make up just under 70% of the sample. Antigens for these TCRs are unknown. The material sequenced was PBMCs, sequenced either directly or after in vitro stimulation (not recorded which). These receptors were obtained from a human donor in good health (CMV status not recorded). Some clones in this sample may be carry-over from other donors' samples.

The chain couples TRBV6-1 to TRBJ1-2, with D perhaps matching TRBD1 (5 bases). CDR1 and CDR2 from the germline V gene are MNHNS and SASEGT. The V and J ends lost 7 bases and 4 bases respectively, with 19 bases between them. The CDR3 has 15 residues. CDR3 in amino acids: CASNNGGFLGYGYTF. The DNA of the CDR3 is TGTGCCAGCAATAATGGGGGGTTCCTAGGCTATGGCTACACCTTC.

This clonotype has more than one count but fewer than ten. CDR3 DNA: TGCAGTGAAATTAGTGCTCCCCGGCGGTACAATGAGCAGTTCTTC. The encoded protein is CSEISAPRRYNEQFF. This chain connects TRBV20-1 to TRBJ2-1, with D unclear. CDR3 length equals 15 residues. Per germline, CDR1 DFQATT and CDR2 SNEGSKA (reference sequence). V dropped 7 bases and J dropped 4 bases, with 20 bases sitting between them.

The V call is TRBV10-3, the J call TRBJ2-7, with 7 nucleotides matching TRBD1. The ends lost 0 bases at V and 1 base at J; junction bases unmatched: 0. There are 14 residues in the CDR3. Germline V CDR1 and CDR2: ENHRY, SYGVKD. This CDR3 reads CAISESTGSYEQYF. CDR3 coding DNA: TGTGCCATCAGTGAGTCGACAGGGTCCTACGAGCAGTACTTC.

This chain uses TRBV7-2 with TRBJ2-3, with 11 nucleotides matching TRBD2. Trimming at V came to 6 bases and at J to 2 bases, leaving 4 bases not matched to a gene. Germline loops: CDR1 SGHTA, CDR2 FQGNSA. The CDR3 spans 15 residues. This CDR3 reads CASRSSGGTTDTQYF. CDR3 coding DNA: TGTGCCAGCAGGTCTAGCGGGGGGACCACAGATACGCAGTATTTT. Looking up the rest from reference TRBV7-2 and TRBJ2-3 gives the full variable domain: GAGVSQSPSNKVTEKGKDVELRCDPISGHTALYWYRQSLGQGLEFLIYFQGNSAPDKSGLPSDRFSAERTGGSVSTLTIQRTQQEDSAVYLCASRSSGGTTDTQYFGPGTRLTVL.

The V gene is TRBV7-2, the J gene TRBJ2-2; no definite D call. The CDR3 has 14 residues. Germline CDR1 is SGHTA and CDR2 is FQGNSA. V was trimmed by 5 bases and J by 5 bases, leaving 12 bases between them. DNA of the CDR3: TGTGCCAGCAGCCTGTTATTCCCGACCGGGGAGCTGTTTTTT. Translated: CASSLLFPTGELFF.

The gene calls are TRBV12-3 or TRBV12-4 and TRBJ2-3; the D gene is possibly TRBD2 (6 bases). V lost 6 bases and J 6 bases, leaving 22 bases between the germline ends. The CDR3 totals 16 residues. CDR3 sequence: CASSPRPDTRGDTQYF. The CDR3 DNA reads as TGTGCCAGCAGCCCCCGTCCGGACACCCGGGGGGATACGCAGTATTTT.

For this clonotype: One junction end disagrees with the germline gene, perhaps due to a read error. The chain has TRBV7-2 and TRBJ2-6; a weak D match, TRBD1 (5 bases). The CDR3 loop spans 14 amino acids. The germline V gene encodes CDR1 SGHTA and CDR2 FQGNSA. CDR3 in DNA: TGTGCCAGCAGCGTTGGGGTTGGGGCCAATGTCCTGACTTTC. Encoded protein: CASSVGVGANVLTF.

The sample holds many counts of this clonotype. The rearrangement joins TRBV4-1 to TRBJ2-3; D gene unclear. Germline CDR1 and CDR2: MGHRA and YSYEKL. The CDR3 is 16 residues long. Trimming pared 4 bases from V and 2 bases from J, leaving 16 bases between. CDR3 amino acids: CASSPIWGSSTDTQYF. CDR3 DNA: TGCGCCAGCAGCCCGATCTGGGGTAGCTCCACAGATACGCAGTATTTT.

Many counts were recorded for this clonotype. The chain uses TRBV6-1 and TRBJ2-3; possibly TRBD1 or TRBD2 for D (7 bases each). This CDR3 is 13 amino acids long. The V gene lost 10 bases and the J gene lost 7 bases, with 18 bases spanning the gap. Germline V gene lookup returns CDR1 MNHNS and CDR2 SASEGT. The CDR3 bases are TGTGCCACCACACGACAGGGAGGGAATACGCAGTATTTT. It translates to CATTRQGGNTQYF.

This clonotype came up many times. This sequence joins TRBV7-9 and TRBJ2-3; 9 bases fit TRBD1. The CDR3 spans 16 residues. CDR1 is SEHNR and CDR2 is FQNEAQ in the germline V gene (reference sequence). Unmatched junction bases numbered 7, after V lost 6 bases and J lost 0 bases. CDR3 in amino acids: CASSLTDRGSTDTQYF. DNA of the CDR3: TGTGCCAGCAGTCTTACCGACAGGGGGAGCACAGATACGCAGTATTTT.